These 18 T cell receptor beta chains share one sample of origin, sequenced in a study of blood T cells in healthy people across ages. A J-beta primer mix and a sample-barcoded 5' primer were used in a second PCR of roughly 7 to 12 cycles. TCRdb recomputed calls from the 5' RACE reads with MiXCR, one row per CDR3 protein. The sample has around 800,000 distinct CDR3 sequences; around 45% are singletons. The sequencing sample was made of blood. The source of these receptors is a man aged 55 to 69 in good health.

This clonotype was observed a handful of times. The chain employs TRBV6-5 and TRBJ1-2; TRBD1 might be the D (5 bases). Germline assignment: CDR1 MNHEY and CDR2 SVGAGI. CDR3 size: 17 residues. V was trimmed by 2 bases and J by 7 bases, leaving 23 bases between them. The CDR3 loop is CASSYGASKLSSGGYTF. The CDR3 region has the DNA TGTGCCAGCAGTTACGGGGCCTCTAAGCTTTCAAGTGGTGGCTACACCTTC.

The rearrangement joins TRBV10-1 to TRBJ1-5; 9 bases map to TRBD1. Germline V CDR1 and CDR2: WNHNN, SYGVQD (reference sequence). This CDR3 contains 17 residues. The ends lost 4 bases at V and 3 bases at J; junction bases unmatched: 10. CDR3 sequence: CASSGDRVGTINQPQHF. The CDR3 DNA follows: TGCGCCAGCAGTGGGGACAGGGTGGGCACGATCAATCAGCCCCAGCATTTT.

The chain recombines TRBV6-1 with TRBJ2-1; TRBD1 matches 9 bases. V trimming: 7 bases; J trimming: 8 bases; junction bases outside the gene matches: 12. Germline V gives CDR1 MNHNS, CDR2 SASEGT. The CDR3 is 15 residues long. The CDR3 here is CASIHAGTGRDEQFF. CDR3 DNA: TGTGCCAGCATCCACGCGGGGACAGGGCGGGATGAGCAGTTCTTC.

The chain combines TRBV6-2 or TRBV6-3 with TRBJ2-7; D unresolved. CDR3 length equals 14 residues. Trimming took 0 bases from V and 5 from J, leaving 11 bases between them. Per germline, CDR1 MNHEY and CDR2 SVGEGT. The CDR3 here is CASSYSGPRHEQYF. The CDR3, as DNA: TGTGCCAGCAGTTACTCGGGCCCTCGCCACGAGCAGTACTTC.

This clonotype showed up many times. The chain uses TRBV12-3 or TRBV12-4 and TRBJ2-7, with D uncertain. V lost 6 bases and J 3 bases, leaving 6 bases between the germline ends. CDR3 length: 11 amino acids. The CDR3, as DNA: TGTGCCAGCAGCTATGACTACGAGCAGTACTTC. It specifies CASSYDYEQYF.

This rearrangement joins TRBV19 to TRBJ1-5; D is possibly TRBD1 (5 bases). Per the germline V gene, CDR1 is LNHDA and CDR2 is SQIVND (reference sequence). This CDR3 comprises 13 residues. Trimming removed 4 bases at V and 4 bases at J, with 8 bases between. The CDR3 is CASSKTANQPQHF. DNA of the CDR3: TGTGCCAGTAGTAAGACAGCTAATCAGCCCCAGCATTTT.

This clonotype has a count of ten or more. The genes are TRBV21-1 and TRBJ1-1. TRBV21-1 is tagged as a pseudogene. The CDR3 contains 14 residues. In DNA, the CDR3 is TGTGCCAGCAGCAAAATGAGGGAATCTGCTGAAGCTTTCTTT. Its translation is CASSKMRESAEAFF.

This rearrangement joins TRBV20-1 to TRBJ2-7; TRBD1 matches at 7 bases. This CDR3 comprises 13 residues. Germline CDR1 and CDR2: DFQATT and SNEGSKA (reference sequence). With 4 bases clipped from V and 4 bases from J, the junction kept 7 bases outside the gene matches. CDR3 bases: TGCAGTGCTATCCGGGACAGCCCTTACGAGCAGTACTTC. Translated: CSAIRDSPYEQYF.

The gene calls are TRBV7-9 and TRBJ2-7, with D perhaps TRBD1 (5 bases). V lost 10 bases and J lost 6, with 22 bases in between. Germline CDR1 is SEHNR and CDR2 is FQNEAQ (reference sequence). The CDR3 spans 14 residues. The CDR3 is CAIETGPQGGEQYF. In DNA form, the CDR3 reads TGTGCCATCGAGACCGGACCGCAGGGCGGCGAGCAGTACTTC.

The gene calls are TRBV6-2 or TRBV6-3 and TRBJ2-7; D unclear. Per the germline V gene, CDR1 is MNHEY and CDR2 is SVGEGT. The CDR3 is 12 amino acids. V shed 2 bases and J shed 2 bases, with 4 bases lying between them. The CDR3 spells CASSYHPYEQYF. CDR3 DNA sequence: TGTGCCAGCAGTTACCATCCCTACGAGCAGTACTTC.

This clonotype was picked up a small number of times. The gene calls are TRBV13 and TRBJ1-4; D uncertain. The CDR3 has 13 residues. V gave up 3 bases and J gave up 6 bases, with 8 bases separating them. Germline V gene data show CDR1 as PRHDT and CDR2 as FYEKMQ (reference sequence). The CDR3 reads CASSFYGDEKLFF. The CDR3, as DNA: TGTGCCAGCAGCTTTTACGGGGATGAAAAACTGTTTTTT.

The rearrangement uses TRBV6-1 and TRBJ2-6, with 10 bases that match TRBD1. The junction had 7 bases not matched to a gene; V was cut back by 5 bases and J by 0 bases. The germline V gene encodes CDR1 MNHNS and CDR2 SASEGT. This CDR3 has 18 residues. CDR3 bases: TGTGCCAGCAGTCCGGGACAGGGGCCTAACTCTGGGGCCAACGTCCTGACTTTC. It yields the protein CASSPGQGPNSGANVLTF.

Regarding this clonotype: With a much larger clone just one base away, this may be a read error. This chain joins TRBV7-2 and TRBJ1-5; D is uncertain. Trimming took off 2 bases at V and 4 bases at J, with 6 bases between the two ends. CDR3 size: 13 residues. The V gene's germline CDR1 is SGHTA and CDR2 FQGNSA. The CDR3 sequence: CASSLTQNQPQHF. CDR3 DNA: TGTGCCAGCAGCTTAACCCAGAATCAGCCCCAGCATTTT. The full variable domain, rest sourced from reference TRBV7-2 and TRBJ1-5, is GAGVSQSPSNKVTEKGKDVELRCDPISGHTALYWYRQSLGQGLEFLIYFQGNSAPDKSGLPSDRFSAERTGGSVSTLTIQRTQQEDSAVYLCASSLTQNQPQHFGDGTRLSIL.

This chain links TRBV10-3 with TRBJ2-7; D is unresolved. The CDR3 covers 12 residues. V lost 3 bases and J lost 2, with 5 bases in between. CDR1 and CDR2 from the germline V gene are ENHRY and SYGVKD. CDR3 DNA: TGTGCCATCAGTGAAAGGGCCTACGAGCAGTACTTC. Translated, it gives CAISERAYEQYF.

This clonotype has a handful of counts. The chain employs TRBV7-2 and TRBJ2-5; TRBD2 is a possible D gene (5 bases). Looked up from germline, CDR1 is SGHTA and CDR2 is FQGNSA. Trimming shortened V by 1 base and J by 5 bases, and 20 bases separated the two germline ends. This CDR3 spans 17 amino acids. The CDR3 region has the DNA TGTGCCAGCAGCTTAGGTCCCGGGATCCCGGAGCGCGAGACCCAGTACTTC. As protein: CASSLGPGIPERETQYF.

This clonotype was seen a single time. The chain is built from TRBV12-3 or TRBV12-4 and TRBJ1-2; D is ambiguous. V was clipped by 8 bases and J by 8 bases, with 12 bases between them. The CDR3 contains 11 residues. The CDR3 here is CASGPHEGYTF. The DNA for the CDR3 is TGTGCCAGCGGCCCCCATGAGGGCTACACCTTC.

The chain is built from TRBV6-5 and TRBJ2-7; no clear D. The germline V gene encodes CDR1 MNHEY and CDR2 SVGAGI. CDR3 length equals 13 residues. V was clipped by 4 bases and J by 3 bases, with 10 bases between them. The CDR3 protein is CASSSTNHYEQYF. CDR3 DNA sequence: TGTGCCAGCAGTTCCACAAACCACTACGAGCAGTACTTC.

The chain links TRBV20-1 to TRBJ2-7, with 7 bases identical to TRBD2. J lost 4 bases, V lost 7 bases, and 13 bases had no gene match. Germline V gene data show CDR1 as DFQATT and CDR2 as SNEGSKA (reference sequence). The CDR3 extends over 14 amino acids. The CDR3, as DNA: TGCAGTGTCCCCCGGGGAGGGTCCCCTTACGAGCAGTACTTC. Residues: CSVPRGGSPYEQYF.